The entry below describes one TCR beta chain. The antigen remains undetermined. The junction does not match germline at one end; this may be a read error. This sample is part of a study of cytomegalovirus exposure and HLA in healthy donors. It was with 60 Vbeta and 13 Jbeta primers that the PCR ran. As originally analysed: Later reanalysis found 75 million to 100 million unique TCR beta chains, roughly 10 million of them shared. Produced via immunoSEQ multiplex PCR; TCRdb's table is partial and in-frame only. D and trimming come from the DNA, and the V and J calls and clone size come from that table. This table holds some 120,000 clones, 77% found once. This CDR3 contains 15 residues. CDR1 is MDHEN and CDR2 is SYDVKM in the germline V gene. Study findings and constraints: As a later analysis revealed, most CMV-associated TCR beta chains appeared HLA-restricted. A later analysis linked 15,000 to 20,000 TCR beta sequences to HLA alleles at 0.05 false discovery rate.

This TCR was sampled from a man aged 18 to 30 in good health and CMV-seropositive. The genes are TRBV28 and TRBJ2-7, with TRBD2 matching over 8 bases. The sequenced sample consisted of PBMCs. In DNA form, the CDR3 reads TGTGCCAGCAGTTGGCCCCCTAGCGGGCACTACCAGCAGTACTTC. Protein sequence: CASSWPPSGHYQQYF.